These T cell receptor beta chains were read from a single sample in a study of CD8+ T cells in alopecia areata. Libraries were prepared by immunoSEQ multiplex PCR; TCRdb keeps only in-frame clonotypes and omits some of them. The table lists 150,000 to 200,000 clones, approximately 49% of them singletons. The sample consisted of CD8+ T cells sorted from blood, taken at approximately week 52, from a patient treated with tofacitinib. The source is a human donor with alopecia areata. The CDR3 runs from the conserved cysteine through the conserved F or W. The D gene is left open where the match is weak. Some rows mark clone size as missing; the rest say once, few, many or name a class of expanded clone.

j_gene	d_gene	v_gene	abundance	CDR3aa	CDR3nt
TRBJ1-2	NA	TRBV7-9	NA	CASSEVGGGSGYTF	TGTGCCAGCAGCGAAGTTGGGGGAGGTTCTGGCTACACCTTC
TRBJ2-1	TRBD1	TRBV29-1	NA	CSVAGGSYNEQFF	TGCAGCGTTGCAGGGGGCAGCTACAATGAGCAGTTCTTC
TRBJ1-4	NA	TRBV7-2	few	CASSPGGDYEKLFF	TGTGCCAGCAGCCCGGGGGGGGACTACGAAAAACTGTTTTTT
TRBJ1-1	NA	TRBV2	NA	CASSLNTEAFF	TGTGCCAGCAGTCTCAACACTGAAGCTTTCTTT
TRBJ2-7	NA	TRBV5-1	NA	CASSSQGRLKQYF	TGCGCCAGCAGCTCCCAGGGACGGCTAAAGCAGTACTTC
TRBJ2-1	NA	TRBV30	few	CAWESSFSYNEQFF	TGTGCCTGGGAGAGTAGTTTCTCCTACAATGAGCAGTTCTTC
TRBJ1-3	NA	TRBV29-1	few	CSVDQTSAGNTIYF	TGCAGCGTTGATCAGACATCAGCAGGAAACACCATATATTTT
TRBJ2-7	NA	TRBV2	NA	CASSGPATSYEQYF	TGTGCCAGCAGTGGGCCAGCGACCTCCTACGAGCAGTACTTC
TRBJ1-1	NA	TRBV29-1	NA	CSVRAMNTEAFF	TGCAGCGTCAGGGCTATGAACACTGAAGCTTTCTTT
TRBJ2-7	TRBD1	TRBV2	NA	CASTGDSKPYEQYF	TGTGCCAGCACAGGGGACAGCAAACCCTACGAGCAGTACTTC
TRBJ1-2	NA	TRBV27	NA	CASSPHKATNYGYTF	TGTGCCAGCAGCCCACACAAGGCCACCAACTATGGCTACACCTTC
TRBJ1-5	NA	TRBV18	NA	CASHAGGERPQHF	TGTGCCAGCCACGCGGGGGGCGAGAGGCCCCAGCATTTT
TRBJ1-2	TRBD1	TRBV29-1	few	CSVDRGFDGYTF	TGCAGCGTAGACAGGGGTTTCGATGGCTACACCTTC
TRBJ1-5	NA	TRBV15	NA	CATSTPGRAYQPQHF	TGTGCCACCAGCACCCCTGGCAGGGCGTATCAGCCCCAGCATTTT
TRBJ2-7	NA	TRBV5-6	NA	CASSSNRLINPYAQYF	TGTGCCAGCAGCTCGAACAGGCTAATTAACCCCTACGCGCAGTACTTC
TRBJ2-5	TRBD1	TRBV10-3	few	CAIGTDQETQYF	TGTGCCATCGGGACAGACCAAGAGACCCAGTACTTC
TRBJ1-1	TRBD1	TRBV5-1	few	CASSWDSRNPEAFF	TGCGCCAGCAGCTGGGACAGCCGGAATCCTGAAGCTTTCTTT
TRBJ1-1	NA	TRBV19	few	CASSPRTGNTEAFF	TGTGCCAGTAGTCCTCGGACGGGGAACACTGAAGCTTTCTTT
TRBJ2-3	TRBD1	TRBV6-1	NA	CASNRQGTVEDTQYF	TGTGCCAGCAACCGACAGGGTACTGTCGAGGATACGCAGTATTTT
TRBJ2-7	TRBD2	TRBV5-4	few	CASSLVSSGSYEQYF	TGTGCCAGCAGCTTGGTTTCTAGCGGATCCTACGAGCAGTACTTC
TRBJ1-1	TRBD1	TRBV5-1	NA	CASSGDRQLFTEAFF	TGCGCCAGCAGCGGGGACAGGCAACTCTTCACTGAAGCTTTCTTT
TRBJ2-1	TRBD2	TRBV4-3	NA	CASSQDLAAYNEQFF	TGCGCCAGCAGCCAAGATCTAGCGGCCTACAATGAGCAGTTCTTC
TRBJ2-6	TRBD2	TRBV27	NA	CASSSLLLAGGTGANVLTF	TGTGCCAGCAGTTCCCTCCTGCTAGCGGGGGGAACTGGGGCCAACGTCCTGACTTTC
TRBJ2-2	TRBD1	TRBV9	NA	CASSYGRAGGKSGELFF	TGTGCCAGCAGCTACGGACGGGCAGGGGGCAAATCAGGGGAGCTGTTTTTT
TRBJ1-1	NA	TRBV7-8	NA	CASSTYTEAFF	TGTGCCAGCAGCACGTACACTGAAGCTTTCTTT
TRBJ2-3	NA	TRBV2	few	CASRGRAVDTQYF	TGTGCCAGCCGTGGCAGGGCGGTCGATACGCAGTATTTT
TRBJ1-5	NA	TRBV6-5	few	CASRHNPGGNQPQHF	TGTGCCAGCAGACACAATCCTGGGGGCAATCAGCCCCAGCATTTT
TRBJ1-2	NA	TRBV4-1	few	CASSQNEGWGSGGVYGYTF	TGCGCCAGCAGCCAAAATGAAGGTTGGGGGTCCGGGGGCGTGTATGGCTACACCTTC
TRBJ1-2	NA	TRBV27	NA	CASSLDNYGYTF	TGTGCCAGCAGTTTAGACAACTATGGCTACACCTTC
TRBJ1-4	NA	TRBV30	NA	CAWSAPSGPNEKLFF	TGTGCCTGGAGTGCGCCCTCTGGCCCGAATGAAAAACTGTTTTTT
TRBJ2-3	TRBD2	TRBV11-1	NA	CASSSTSGYTDTQYF	TGTGCCAGCAGCTCGACTAGCGGATACACAGATACGCAGTATTTT
TRBJ1-1	NA	TRBV7-3	few	CASSKTGRPNTEAFF	TGTGCCAGCAGCAAGACGGGCAGGCCGAACACTGAAGCTTTCTTT
TRBJ2-1	NA	TRBV7-2	NA	CASTPGGARYNEQFF	TGTGCCAGCACCCCAGGGGGGGCGCGGTACAATGAGCAGTTCTTC
TRBJ2-1	NA	TRBV15	NA	CATSSSITEDQFF	TGTGCCACCAGCAGTTCAATCACGGAAGATCAGTTCTTC
TRBJ1-2	NA	TRBV27	few	CASSLNRETTRDGYTF	TGTGCCAGCAGTTTAAACAGGGAGACTACAAGGGATGGCTACACCTTC
TRBJ2-1	NA	TRBV7-6	once	CASSLEPGEQEVPSYNEQFF	TGTGCCAGCAGCTTAGAGCCGGGGGAGCAGGAGGTCCCATCCTACAATGAGCAGTTCTTC
TRBJ1-2	NA	TRBV7-3	NA	CASSLAGDTYGYTF	TGTGCCAGCAGCTTGGCAGGGGATACCTATGGCTACACCTTC
TRBJ1-3	NA	TRBV9	NA	CASSVGGTASSGNTIYF	TGTGCCAGCAGCGTAGGGGGGACGGCCTCCTCTGGAAACACCATATATTTT
TRBJ1-2	NA	TRBV30	NA	CAWSPAADGYTF	TGTGCCTGGAGCCCCGCGGCGGATGGCTACACCTTC
TRBJ1-1	TRBD1	TRBV7-9	few	CASSLEAGGYTEAFF	TGTGCCAGCAGCTTAGAGGCAGGGGGGTACACTGAAGCTTTCTTT
TRBJ2-6	TRBD2	TRBV7-3	few	CASSLKLAGVTGANVLTF	TGTGCCAGCAGCTTAAAGCTAGCGGGGGTCACTGGGGCCAACGTCCTGACTTTC
TRBJ2-7	TRBD2	TRBV27	NA	CASSSGGSFVHEQYF	TGTGCCAGCAGTTCGGGGGGTTCCTTTGTCCACGAGCAGTACTTC
TRBJ2-1	NA	TRBV11-2	NA	CASSFLAWQQFF	TGTGCCAGCAGCTTTCTAGCATGGCAGCAGTTCTTC
TRBJ1-5	NA	TRBV5-5	few	CASSPHISNQPQHF	TGTGCCAGCAGCCCCCACATTAGCAATCAGCCCCAGCATTTT
TRBJ1-1	NA	TRBV29-1	few	CSVSPEAFF	TGCAGCGTAAGTCCTGAAGCTTTCTTT
TRBJ1-2	TRBD1	TRBV29-1	NA	CSAGPQGAIYGYTF	TGCAGCGCGGGTCCACAGGGGGCGATCTATGGCTACACCTTC
TRBJ2-1	TRBD1	TRBV9	NA	CASSVGDRFPEQFF	TGTGCCAGCAGCGTAGGGGACAGATTTCCAGAACAGTTCTTC
TRBJ2-1	NA	TRBV10-3	NA	CAISGNGEQFF	TGTGCCATCAGTGGGAATGGTGAGCAGTTCTTC
TRBJ2-7	TRBD2	TRBV5-1	NA	CASSLVASGAYEQYF	TGCGCCAGCAGCTTGGTAGCTAGCGGGGCTTACGAGCAGTACTTC
TRBJ1-1	TRBD1	TRBV5-6	NA	CASSIRAGTGESDTEAFF	TGTGCCAGCAGCATCCGCGCTGGGACAGGGGAGTCGGACACTGAAGCTTTCTTT
TRBJ2-1	TRBD2	TRBV10-3	few	CAINAGGGYNEQFF	TGTGCCATCAACGCGGGGGGCGGTTACAATGAGCAGTTCTTC
TRBJ2-7	TRBD2	TRBV4-1	few	CASSRSGGGSYEQYF	TGCGCCAGCAGTCGTAGCGGGGGAGGGTCCTACGAGCAGTACTTC
TRBJ1-6	TRBD1	TRBV4-1	NA	CASSHGDRNNSPLHF	TGCGCCAGCAGCCACGGGGACAGGAATAATTCACCCCTCCACTTT
TRBJ2-1	NA	TRBV5-5	NA	CASSRYRAGYNEQFF	TGTGCCAGCAGCCGGTACAGGGCCGGCTACAATGAGCAGTTCTTC